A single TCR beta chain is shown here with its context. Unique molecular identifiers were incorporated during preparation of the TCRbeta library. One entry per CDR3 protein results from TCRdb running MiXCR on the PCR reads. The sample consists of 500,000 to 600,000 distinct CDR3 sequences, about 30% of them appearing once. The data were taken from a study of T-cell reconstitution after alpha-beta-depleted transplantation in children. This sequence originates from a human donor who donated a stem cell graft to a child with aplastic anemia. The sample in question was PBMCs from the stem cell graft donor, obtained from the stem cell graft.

CDR3 nucleotide sequence: TGCGCCAGCAGCTGGGCGGGAGGAACCTACAATGAGCAGTTCTTC. Amino acids: CASSWAGGTYNEQFF. V is TRBV5-1 and J is TRBJ2-1; 8 nucleotides align to TRBD2. Germline CDR1 SGHRS, CDR2 YFSETQ. The CDR3 length is 15 residues. V was clipped by 3 bases and J by 2 bases; unmatched bases: 4.